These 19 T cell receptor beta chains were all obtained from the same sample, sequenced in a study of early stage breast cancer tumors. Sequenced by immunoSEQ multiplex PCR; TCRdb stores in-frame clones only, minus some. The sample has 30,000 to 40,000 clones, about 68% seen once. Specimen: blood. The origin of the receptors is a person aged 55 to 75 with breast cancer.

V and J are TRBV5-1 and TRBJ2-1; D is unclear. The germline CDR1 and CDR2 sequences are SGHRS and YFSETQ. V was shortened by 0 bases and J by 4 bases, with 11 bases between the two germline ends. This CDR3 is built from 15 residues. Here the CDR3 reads CASSLARVRYNEQFF. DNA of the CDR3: TGCGCCAGCAGCTTGGCTAGGGTTCGGTACAATGAGCAGTTCTTC. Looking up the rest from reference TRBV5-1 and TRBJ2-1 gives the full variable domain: KAGVTQTPRYLIKTRGQQVTLSCSPISGHRSVSWYQQTPGQGLQFLFEYFSETQRNKGNFPGRFSGRQFSNSRSEMNVSTLELGDSALYLCASSLARVRYNEQFFGPGTRLTVL.

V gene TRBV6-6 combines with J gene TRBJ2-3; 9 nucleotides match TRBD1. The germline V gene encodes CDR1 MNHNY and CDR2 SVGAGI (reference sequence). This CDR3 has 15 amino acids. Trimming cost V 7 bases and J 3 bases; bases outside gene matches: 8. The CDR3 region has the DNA TGTGCCAGCACCGTCGGACAGGGGAGAACAGATACGCAGTATTTT. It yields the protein CASTVGQGRTDTQYF.

The chain's CDR3 is CASREDRRSEKLFF. In nucleotides, the CDR3 is TGCGCCAGCAGAGAGGACAGGAGGAGCGAAAAACTGTTTTTT. The J gene is TRBJ1-4, the V gene TRBV5-1; TRBD1 aligns across 7 bases. Germline CDR1 and CDR2: SGHRS and YFSETQ. The CDR3 runs 14 residues. After removal of 5 bases from V and 8 bases from J, the junction contained 9 bases not matched to a gene.

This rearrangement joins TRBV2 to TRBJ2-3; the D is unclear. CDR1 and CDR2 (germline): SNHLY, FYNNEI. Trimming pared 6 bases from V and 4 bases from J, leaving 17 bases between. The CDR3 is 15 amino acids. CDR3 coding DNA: TGTGCCAGCAGGTACCCTTTTTCCAGCCCAGATACGCAGTATTTT. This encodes CASRYPFSSPDTQYF.

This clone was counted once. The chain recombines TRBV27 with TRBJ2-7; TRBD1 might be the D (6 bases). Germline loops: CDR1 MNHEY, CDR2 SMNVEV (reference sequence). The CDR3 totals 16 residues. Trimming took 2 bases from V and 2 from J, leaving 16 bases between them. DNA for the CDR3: TGTGCCAGCAGTTTAGTGGGAGACAGGTTCACCTACGAGCAGTACTTC. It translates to CASSLVGDRFTYEQYF.

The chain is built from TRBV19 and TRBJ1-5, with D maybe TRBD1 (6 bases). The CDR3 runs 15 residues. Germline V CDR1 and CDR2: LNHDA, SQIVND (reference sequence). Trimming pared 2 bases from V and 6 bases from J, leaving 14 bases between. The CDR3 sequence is CASSISGGLVQPQHF. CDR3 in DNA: TGTGCCAGTAGTATATCGGGGGGGCTCGTTCAGCCCCAGCATTTT. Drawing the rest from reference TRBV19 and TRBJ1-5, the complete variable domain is DGGITQSPKYLFRKEGQNVTLSCEQNLNHDAMYWYRQDPGQGLRLIYYSQIVNDFQKGDIAEGYSVSREKKESFPLTVTSAQKNPTAFYLCASSISGGLVQPQHFGDGTRLSIL.

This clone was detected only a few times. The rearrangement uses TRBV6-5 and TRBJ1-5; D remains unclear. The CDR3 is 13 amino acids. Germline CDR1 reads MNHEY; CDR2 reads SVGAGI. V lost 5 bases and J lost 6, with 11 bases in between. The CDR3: CASSLNSRQPQHF. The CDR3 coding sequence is TGTGCCAGCAGTCTAAATTCACGTCAGCCCCAGCATTTT.

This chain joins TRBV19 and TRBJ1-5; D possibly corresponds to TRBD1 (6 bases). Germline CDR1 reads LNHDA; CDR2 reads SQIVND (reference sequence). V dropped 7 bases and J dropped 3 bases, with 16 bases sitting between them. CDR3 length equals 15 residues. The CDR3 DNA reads TGTGCCAGTACCTCGGAGGGACACCTCAATCAGCCCCAGCATTTT. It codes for CASTSEGHLNQPQHF.

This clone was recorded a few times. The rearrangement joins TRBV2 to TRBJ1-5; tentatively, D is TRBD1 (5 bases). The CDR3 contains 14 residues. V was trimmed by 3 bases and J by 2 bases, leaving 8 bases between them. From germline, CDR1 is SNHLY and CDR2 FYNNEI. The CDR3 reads CASSEGLGNQPQHF. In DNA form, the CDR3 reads TGTGCCAGCAGTGAGGGACTAGGCAATCAGCCCCAGCATTTT.

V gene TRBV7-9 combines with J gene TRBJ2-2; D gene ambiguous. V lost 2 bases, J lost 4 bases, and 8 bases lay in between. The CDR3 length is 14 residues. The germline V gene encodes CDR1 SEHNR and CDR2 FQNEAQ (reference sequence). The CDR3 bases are TGTGCCAGCAGCTTAAGCAGTGGCACCGGGGAGCTGTTTTTT. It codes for CASSLSSGTGELFF. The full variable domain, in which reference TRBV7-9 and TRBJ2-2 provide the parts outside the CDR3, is DTGVSQNPRHKITKRGQNVTFRCDPISEHNRLYWYRQTLGQGPEFLTYFQNEAQLEKSRLLSDRFSAERPKGSFSTLEIQRTEQGDSAMYLCASSLSSGTGELFFGEGSRLTVL.

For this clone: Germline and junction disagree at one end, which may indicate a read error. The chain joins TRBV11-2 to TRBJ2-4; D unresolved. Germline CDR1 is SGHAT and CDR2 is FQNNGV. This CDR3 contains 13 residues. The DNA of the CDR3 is TGTGCCAGCAGCCTAGAAAGAGGCGACGTCGCTTACTTC. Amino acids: CASSLERGDVAYF.

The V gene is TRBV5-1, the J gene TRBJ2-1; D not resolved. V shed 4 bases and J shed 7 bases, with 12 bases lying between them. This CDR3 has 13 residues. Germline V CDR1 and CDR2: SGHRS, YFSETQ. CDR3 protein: CASSRRVGNEQFF. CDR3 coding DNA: TGCGCCAGCAGCCGCCGAGTGGGAAATGAGCAGTTCTTC.

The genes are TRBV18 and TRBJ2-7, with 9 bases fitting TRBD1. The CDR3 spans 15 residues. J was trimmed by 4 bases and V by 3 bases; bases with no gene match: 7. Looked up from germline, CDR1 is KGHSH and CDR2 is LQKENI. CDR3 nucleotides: TGTGCCAGCTCACCCCTTAGGACAGGGGAGTACGAGCAGTACTTC. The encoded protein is CASSPLRTGEYEQYF.

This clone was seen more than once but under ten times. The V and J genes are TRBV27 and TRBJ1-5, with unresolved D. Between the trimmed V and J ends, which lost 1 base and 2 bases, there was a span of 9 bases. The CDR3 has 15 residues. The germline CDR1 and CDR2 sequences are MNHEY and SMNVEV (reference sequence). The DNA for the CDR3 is TGTGCCAGCAGTTTATATAGTGGAGGCAATCAGCCCCAGCATTTT. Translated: CASSLYSGGNQPQHF.

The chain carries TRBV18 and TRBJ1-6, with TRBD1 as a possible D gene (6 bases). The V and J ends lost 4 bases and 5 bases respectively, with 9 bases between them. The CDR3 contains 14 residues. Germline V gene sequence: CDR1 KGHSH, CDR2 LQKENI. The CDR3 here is CASSRDIHNSPLHF. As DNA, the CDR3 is TGTGCCAGCTCACGGGACATCCATAATTCACCCCTCCACTTT.

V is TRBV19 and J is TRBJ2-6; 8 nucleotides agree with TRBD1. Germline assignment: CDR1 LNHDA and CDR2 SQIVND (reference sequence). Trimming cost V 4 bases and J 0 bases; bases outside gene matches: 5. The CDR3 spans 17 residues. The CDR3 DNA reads TGTGCCAGTAGTAGAACAGGGGGAAGCTCTGGGGCCAACGTCCTGACTTTC. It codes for CASSRTGGSSGANVLTF. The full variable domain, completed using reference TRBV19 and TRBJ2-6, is DGGITQSPKYLFRKEGQNVTLSCEQNLNHDAMYWYRQDPGQGLRLIYYSQIVNDFQKGDIAEGYSVSREKKESFPLTVTSAQKNPTAFYLCASSRTGGSSGANVLTFGAGSRLTVL.

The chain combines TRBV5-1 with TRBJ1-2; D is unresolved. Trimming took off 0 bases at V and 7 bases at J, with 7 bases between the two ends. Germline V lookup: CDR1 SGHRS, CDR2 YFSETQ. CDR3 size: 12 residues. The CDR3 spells CASSLVGGGYTF. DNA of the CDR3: TGCGCCAGCAGCTTGGTGGGAGGTGGCTACACCTTC.

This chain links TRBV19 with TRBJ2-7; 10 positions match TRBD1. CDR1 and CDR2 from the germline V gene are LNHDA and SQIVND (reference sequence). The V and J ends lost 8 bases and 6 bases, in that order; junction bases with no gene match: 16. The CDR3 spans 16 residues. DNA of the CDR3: TGTGCCAGTGCCCCGAGGACAGGGGGAAGGCGAGTCGAGCAGTACTTC. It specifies CASAPRTGGRRVEQYF. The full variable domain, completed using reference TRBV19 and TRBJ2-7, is DGGITQSPKYLFRKEGQNVTLSCEQNLNHDAMYWYRQDPGQGLRLIYYSQIVNDFQKGDIAEGYSVSREKKESFPLTVTSAQKNPTAFYLCASAPRTGGRRVEQYFGPGTRLTVT.

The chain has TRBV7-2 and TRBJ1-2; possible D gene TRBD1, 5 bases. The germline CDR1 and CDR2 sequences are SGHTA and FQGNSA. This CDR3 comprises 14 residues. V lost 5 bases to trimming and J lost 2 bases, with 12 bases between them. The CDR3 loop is CASSPQGSNYGYTF. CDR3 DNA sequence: TGTGCCAGCAGCCCGCAGGGCTCAAACTATGGCTACACCTTC.